These 11 T cell receptor beta chains were sequenced from one sample in a study of OX40 agonist ivuxolimab in advanced cancers. The protocol used for the library was the immunoSEQ multiplex PCR assay. TCRdb holds this immuneACCESS table with in-frame rearrangements only. Some clones are missing; in checked studies, unresolved V genes explain under half, and the rest has no known cause. The sample table records 97,000 or so clones; 90% of these occur just once. About 0.16% of the sample is in the top ten clones. Sequences were derived from CD4+ or CD8+ T cells sorted from blood, sampled in a trial of the OX40 agonist ivuxolimab. All receptors come from an adult with an advanced solid tumor such as melanoma, head and neck, liver or kidney cancer.

The rearrangement links TRBV7-2 to TRBJ1-2; D not certain. Trimming left V 5 bases short and J 1 base short, with 8 bases between. CDR3 size: 13 residues. The germline V gene has CDR1 SGHTA and CDR2 FQGNSA. The DNA for the CDR3 is TGTGCCAGCAGCCCCGGGTTTAACTATGGCTACACCTTC. The encoded protein is CASSPGFNYGYTF. Variable domain in full (rest from reference TRBV7-2 and TRBJ1-2): GAGVSQSPSNKVTEKGKDVELRCDPISGHTALYWYRQSLGQGLEFLIYFQGNSAPDKSGLPSDRFSAERTGGSVSTLTIQRTQQEDSAVYLCASSPGFNYGYTFGSGTRLTVV.

The chain employs TRBV5-1 and TRBJ2-2, with D perhaps TRBD2 (5 bases). CDR1 and CDR2 (germline): SGHRS, YFSETQ. CDR3 length equals 14 residues. Trimming took 7 bases from V and 7 from J, leaving 17 bases between them. The CDR3 nucleotides are TGCGCCAGCCGCGTAACGGGATGGGGCGGGGAGCTGTTTTTT. Translation gives CASRVTGWGGELFF.

This clone was seen once. The chain carries TRBV9 and TRBJ2-3; D tentatively reads TRBD1 or TRBD2 (5 bases each). The V gene's germline CDR1 is SGDLS and CDR2 YYNGEE. Trimming took off 1 base at V and 2 bases at J, with 8 bases between the two ends. The CDR3 sequence is 14 residues long. The CDR3 coding sequence is TGTGCCAGCAGCGTATCCGGGGCCACAGATACGCAGTATTTT. Its translation is CASSVSGATDTQYF.

The chain recombines TRBV10-3 with TRBJ2-7, with D maybe TRBD2 (7 bases). V was pared by 4 bases and J by 5 bases, with 12 bases between. The germline gives CDR1 ENHRY, CDR2 SYGVKD. This CDR3 has 13 amino acids. CDR3 sequence reads: CAISVAGANEQYF. As DNA, the CDR3 is TGTGCCATCAGTGTGGCGGGGGCGAACGAGCAGTACTTC.

J is TRBJ1-1 and V is TRBV5-4; possibly TRBD1 for D (5 bases). Germline lookup yields CDR1 SGHNT and CDR2 YYREEE (reference sequence). V was cut by 5 bases and J by 1 base, with 12 bases left in between. The CDR3 has 14 amino acids. The CDR3 DNA is TGTGCCAGCAGGCCGGGCGGGGGGAACACTGAAGCTTTCTTT. Protein: CASRPGGGNTEAFF.

This clone was observed once. This chain uses TRBV5-4 with TRBJ2-1; 8 bases align to TRBD2. Germline V CDR1 and CDR2: SGHNT, YYREEE (reference sequence). CDR3 length: 16 residues. The trim removed 5 bases at V and 4 bases at J, leaving 11 bases unmatched. The CDR3 sequence: CASRSGASGYYNEQFF. The CDR3 region has the DNA TGTGCCAGCAGGTCCGGCGCTAGCGGGTATTACAATGAGCAGTTCTTC.

The chain carries TRBV6-1 and TRBJ2-7; a weak D match, TRBD2 (6 bases). This CDR3 spans 13 amino acids. V was clipped by 6 bases and J by 3 bases, with 12 bases between them. Germline values: CDR1 MNHNS, CDR2 SASEGT. The CDR3 is CASRLGGYYEQYF. The CDR3 nucleotides are TGTGCCAGCAGATTGGGGGGTTACTACGAGCAGTACTTC.

This clone was seen only once. J is TRBJ1-4 and V is TRBV29-1; 10 bases agree with TRBD1. The CDR3 is 12 residues long. The germline V gene has CDR1 SQVTM and CDR2 ANQGSEA. V shed 5 bases, J shed 7 bases, and the junction held 1 base outside the gene matches. The CDR3 reads CSVRTGGEKLFF. CDR3 in DNA: TGCAGCGTTAGGACAGGGGGTGAAAAACTGTTTTTT.

This chain joins TRBV5-1 and TRBJ2-3; TRBD2 agrees at 9 bases. In germline, CDR1 is SGHRS, CDR2 YFSETQ. The CDR3 length is 20 residues. J gave up 6 bases and V 2 bases, and 22 bases lay outside the gene matches. The CDR3: CASSLEGAIVAGVSWDTQYF. For the CDR3, the DNA is TGCGCCAGCAGCTTAGAGGGGGCGATTGTAGCGGGAGTTAGTTGGGATACGCAGTATTTT.

In this sample, this clone turned up a few times. The V gene is TRBV2, the J gene TRBJ2-1; perhaps D is TRBD1 or TRBD2 (6 bases each). Germline lookup yields CDR1 SNHLY and CDR2 FYNNEI. The CDR3 has 12 residues. With 6 bases removed from V and 10 bases from J, the gap between germline ends came to 13 bases. The CDR3 bases are TGTGCCAGCAGATGGGGGGCAGGAGAGCAGTTCTTC. Its translation is CASRWGAGEQFF.

This clone was detected only a few times. V gene TRBV23-1 combines with J gene TRBJ1-4, with D possibly TRBD1 on 6 matching bases. TRBV23-1 is marked as an open reading frame, function uncertain. This CDR3 region has 17 residues. V lost 4 bases and J lost 3, with 18 bases in between. Written as DNA, the CDR3 is TGCGCCAGCAGTCGCCAGGGGCGGCGATTCCCTAATGAAAAACTGTTTTTT. Translated: CASSRQGRRFPNEKLFF.